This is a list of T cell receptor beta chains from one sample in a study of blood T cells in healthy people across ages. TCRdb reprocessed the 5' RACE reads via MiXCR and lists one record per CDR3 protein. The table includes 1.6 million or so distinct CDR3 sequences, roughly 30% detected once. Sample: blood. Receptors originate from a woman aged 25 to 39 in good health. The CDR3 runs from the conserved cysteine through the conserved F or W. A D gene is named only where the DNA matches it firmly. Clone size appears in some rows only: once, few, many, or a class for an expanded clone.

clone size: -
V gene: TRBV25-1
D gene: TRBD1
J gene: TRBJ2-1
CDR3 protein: CASASTGTGINEQFF
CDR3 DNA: TGTGCCAGCGCATCGACCGGGACAGGGATCAATGAGCAGTTCTTC

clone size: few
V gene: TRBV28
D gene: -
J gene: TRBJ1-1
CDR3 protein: CASSPYSGGMNTEAFF
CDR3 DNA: TGTGCCAGCAGTCCCTATTCGGGGGGAATGAACACTGAAGCTTTCTTT

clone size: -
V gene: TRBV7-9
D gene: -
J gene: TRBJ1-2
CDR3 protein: CASSVPPVGYTF
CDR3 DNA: TGTGCCAGCAGCGTCCCCCCGGTTGGCTACACCTTC

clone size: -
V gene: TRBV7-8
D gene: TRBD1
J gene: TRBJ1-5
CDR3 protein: CVSSLLGRGQVNQPQHF
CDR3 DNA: TGTGTCAGCAGCTTATTGGGGCGAGGACAGGTCAATCAGCCCCAGCATTTT

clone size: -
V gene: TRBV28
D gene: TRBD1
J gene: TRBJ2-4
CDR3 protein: CASSSQGYRRYF
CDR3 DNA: TGTGCCAGCAGTTCACAGGGGTATCGGCGGTACTTC

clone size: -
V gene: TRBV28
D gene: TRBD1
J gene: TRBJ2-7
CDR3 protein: CASTNPGQATYEQYF
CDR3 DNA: TGTGCCAGCACCAACCCGGGACAGGCCACCTACGAGCAGTACTTC

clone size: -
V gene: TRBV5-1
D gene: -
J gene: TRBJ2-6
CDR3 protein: CASPTTPRSYRSSGANVLTF
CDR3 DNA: TGCGCCAGCCCGACTACGCCACGGTCCTACCGTTCCTCTGGGGCCAACGTCCTGACTTTC

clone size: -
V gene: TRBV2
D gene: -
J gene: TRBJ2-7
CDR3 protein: CASGGLYERYF
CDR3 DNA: TGTGCCAGCGGGGGACTCTACGAGCGGTACTTC

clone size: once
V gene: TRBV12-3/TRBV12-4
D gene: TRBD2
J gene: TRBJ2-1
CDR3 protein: CASSLAGVENEQFF
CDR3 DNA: TGTGCCAGCAGCTTGGCGGGAGTCGAAAATGAGCAGTTCTTC

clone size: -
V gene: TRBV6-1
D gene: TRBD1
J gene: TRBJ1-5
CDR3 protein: CASGDRVTQPQHF
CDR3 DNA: TGTGCCAGCGGCGACAGGGTGACTCAGCCCCAGCATTTT

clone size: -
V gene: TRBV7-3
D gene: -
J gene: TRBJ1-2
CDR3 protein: CASSSYRGLSYGYTF
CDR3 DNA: TGTGCCAGCAGTTCATATCGGGGGCTAAGCTATGGCTACACCTTC

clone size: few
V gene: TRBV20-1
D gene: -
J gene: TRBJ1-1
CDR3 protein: CSARDQQNTEAFF
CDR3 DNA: TGCAGTGCTAGAGATCAACAGAACACTGAAGCTTTCTTT

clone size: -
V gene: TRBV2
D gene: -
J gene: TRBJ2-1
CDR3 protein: CASSDRGGSYSEQFF
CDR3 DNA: TGTGCCAGCAGTGACCGCGGGGGCTCCTACAGTGAGCAGTTCTTC

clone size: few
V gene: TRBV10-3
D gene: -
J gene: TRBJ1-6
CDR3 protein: CAISEARTTGGSPLHF
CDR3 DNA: TGTGCCATCTCGGAGGCCCGGACGACCGGAGGTTCACCCCTCCACTTT

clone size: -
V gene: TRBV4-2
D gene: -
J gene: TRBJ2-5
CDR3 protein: CASSQRAVRETQYF
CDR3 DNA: TGTGCCAGCAGCCAAAGGGCCGTCCGGGAGACCCAGTACTTC

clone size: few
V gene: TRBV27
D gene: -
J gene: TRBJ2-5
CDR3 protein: CASSLWGRNQETQYF
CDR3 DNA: TGTGCCAGCAGTTTATGGGGACGGAACCAAGAGACCCAGTACTTC